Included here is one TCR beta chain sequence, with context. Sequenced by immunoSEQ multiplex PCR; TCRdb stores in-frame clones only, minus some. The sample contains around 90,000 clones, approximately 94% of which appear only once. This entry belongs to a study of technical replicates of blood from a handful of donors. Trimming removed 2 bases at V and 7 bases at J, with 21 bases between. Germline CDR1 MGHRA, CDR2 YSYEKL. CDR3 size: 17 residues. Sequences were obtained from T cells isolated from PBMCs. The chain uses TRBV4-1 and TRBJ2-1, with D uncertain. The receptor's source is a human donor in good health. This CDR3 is CASSQTPLQVSRNEQFF. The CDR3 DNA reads TGCGCCAGCAGCCAAACCCCCCTGCAGGTCTCCCGGAATGAGCAGTTCTTC.